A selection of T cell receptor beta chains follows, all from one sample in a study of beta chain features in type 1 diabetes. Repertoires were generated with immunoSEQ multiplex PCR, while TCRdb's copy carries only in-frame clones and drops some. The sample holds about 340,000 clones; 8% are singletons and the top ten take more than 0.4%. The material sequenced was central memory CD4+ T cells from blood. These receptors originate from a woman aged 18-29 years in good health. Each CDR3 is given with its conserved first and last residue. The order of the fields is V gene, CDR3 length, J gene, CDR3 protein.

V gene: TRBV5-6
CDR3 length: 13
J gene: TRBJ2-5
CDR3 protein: CASSLYPQETQYF

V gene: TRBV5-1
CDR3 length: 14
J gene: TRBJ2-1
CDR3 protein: CASSPGTPYNEQFF

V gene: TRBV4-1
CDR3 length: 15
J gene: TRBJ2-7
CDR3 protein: CASSQTHTSSYEQYF

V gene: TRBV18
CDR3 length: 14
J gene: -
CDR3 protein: CASSPGQTSYEQYF

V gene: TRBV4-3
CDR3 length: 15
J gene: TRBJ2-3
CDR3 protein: CASSRMGQGQDTQYF

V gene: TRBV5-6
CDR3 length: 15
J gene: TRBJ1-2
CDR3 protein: CASSRRGRLDYGYTF

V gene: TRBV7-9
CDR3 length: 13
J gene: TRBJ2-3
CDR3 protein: CASRPLAWDTQYF

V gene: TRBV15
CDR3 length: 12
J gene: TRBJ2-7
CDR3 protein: CATSPRQDEQYF

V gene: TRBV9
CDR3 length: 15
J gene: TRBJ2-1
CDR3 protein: CASSESSATYNEQFF

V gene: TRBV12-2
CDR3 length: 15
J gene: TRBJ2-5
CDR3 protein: CASRRTTSGKETQYF

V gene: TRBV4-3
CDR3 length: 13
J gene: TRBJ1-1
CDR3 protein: CASSGQLNTEAFF

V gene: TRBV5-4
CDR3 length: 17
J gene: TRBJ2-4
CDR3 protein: CASSLGGSGTGFGFQYF

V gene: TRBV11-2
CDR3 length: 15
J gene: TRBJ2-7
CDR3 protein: CASSLALGQAYEQYF

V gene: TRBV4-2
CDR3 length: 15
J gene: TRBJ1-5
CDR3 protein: CASSQDSQGSQPQHF

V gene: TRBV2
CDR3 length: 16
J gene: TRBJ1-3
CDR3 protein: CASSVGSARSGNTIYF

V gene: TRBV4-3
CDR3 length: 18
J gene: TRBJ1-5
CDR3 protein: CASSQDLQGTGSNQPQHF

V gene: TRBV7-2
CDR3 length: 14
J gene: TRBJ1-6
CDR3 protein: CASSSALPHSPLHF

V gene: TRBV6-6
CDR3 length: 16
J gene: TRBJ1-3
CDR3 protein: CASSYGVVEAGNTIYF

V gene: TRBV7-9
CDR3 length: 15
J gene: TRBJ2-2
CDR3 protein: CASTKPGQRTGELFF

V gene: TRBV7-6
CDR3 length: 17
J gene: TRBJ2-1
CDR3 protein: CASSLAAGQSSYNEQFF

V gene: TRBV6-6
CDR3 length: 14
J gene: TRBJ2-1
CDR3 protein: CASSYAMLADEQFF

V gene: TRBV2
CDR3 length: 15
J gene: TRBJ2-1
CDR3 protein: CASNAVAGALNEQFF

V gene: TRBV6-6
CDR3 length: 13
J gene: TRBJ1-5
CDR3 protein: CASSPHMNQPQHF

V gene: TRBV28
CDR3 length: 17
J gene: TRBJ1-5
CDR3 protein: CASRGGTWASSNQPQHF

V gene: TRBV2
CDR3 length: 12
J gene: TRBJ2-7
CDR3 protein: CASRVRLYEQYF

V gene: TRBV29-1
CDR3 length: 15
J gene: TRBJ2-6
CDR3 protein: CSVRDMHSGANVLTF

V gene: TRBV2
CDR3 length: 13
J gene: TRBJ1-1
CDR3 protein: CASGGTENTEAFF

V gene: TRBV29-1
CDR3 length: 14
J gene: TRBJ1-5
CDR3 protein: CSVALGTDIQPQHF

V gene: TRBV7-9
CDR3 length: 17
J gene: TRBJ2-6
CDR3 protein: CASSRQTGHSGANVLTF

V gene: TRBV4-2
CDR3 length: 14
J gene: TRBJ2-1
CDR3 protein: CASSQDGSINEQFF

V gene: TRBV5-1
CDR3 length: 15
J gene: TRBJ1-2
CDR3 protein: CASSLGDRGDYGYTF

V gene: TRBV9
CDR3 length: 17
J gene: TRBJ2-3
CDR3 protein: CASSALTGRGRGDTQYF

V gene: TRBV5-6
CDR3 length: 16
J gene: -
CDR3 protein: CASSLGRRIPSGEQYF

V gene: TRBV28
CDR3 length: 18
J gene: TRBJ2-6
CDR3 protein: CASSLFSSGGSGANVLTF

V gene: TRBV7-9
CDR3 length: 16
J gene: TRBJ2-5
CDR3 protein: CASSLAAGQGWETQYF

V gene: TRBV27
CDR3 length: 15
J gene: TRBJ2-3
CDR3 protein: CASRWAAAGRDTQYF

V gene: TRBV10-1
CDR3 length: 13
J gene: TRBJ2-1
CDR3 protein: CASSTGQNNEQFF

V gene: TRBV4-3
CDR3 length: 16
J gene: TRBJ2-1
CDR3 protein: CASSQEGGQGWNEQFF

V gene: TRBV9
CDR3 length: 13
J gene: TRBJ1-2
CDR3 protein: CASSRPPDDGYTF

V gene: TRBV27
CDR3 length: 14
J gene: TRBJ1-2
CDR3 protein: CASSPLNYPYGYTF

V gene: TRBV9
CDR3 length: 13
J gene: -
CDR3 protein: CASSVHVYSEQYF

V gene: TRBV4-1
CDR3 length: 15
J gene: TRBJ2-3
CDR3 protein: CASSPSLSTSYTQYF

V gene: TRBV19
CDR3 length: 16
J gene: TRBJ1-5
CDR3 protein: CASSMRGTGHNQPQHF

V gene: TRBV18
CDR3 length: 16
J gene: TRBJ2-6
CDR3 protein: CASSPEVFSGANVLTF

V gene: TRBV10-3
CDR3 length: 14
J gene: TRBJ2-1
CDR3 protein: CAISTSGSTNEQFF

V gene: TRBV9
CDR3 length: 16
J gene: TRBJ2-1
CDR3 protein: CASSPFLAGGTIEQFF

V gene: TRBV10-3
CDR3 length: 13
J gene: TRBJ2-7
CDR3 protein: CAISRQGTYEQYF

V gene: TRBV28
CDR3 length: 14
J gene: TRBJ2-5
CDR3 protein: CASSFLGGSETQYF

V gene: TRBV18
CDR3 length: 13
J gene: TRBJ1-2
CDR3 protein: CASSPDADYGYTF

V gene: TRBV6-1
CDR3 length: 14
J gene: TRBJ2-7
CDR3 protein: CASSSRGGLDEQYF

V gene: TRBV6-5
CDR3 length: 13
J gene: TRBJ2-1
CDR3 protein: CASSLISAGEQFF

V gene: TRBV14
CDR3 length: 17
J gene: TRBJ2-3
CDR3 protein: CASSQDWGAGSVYTQYF

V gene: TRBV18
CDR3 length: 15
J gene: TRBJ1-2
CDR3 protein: CASSPRDGSFNGYTF

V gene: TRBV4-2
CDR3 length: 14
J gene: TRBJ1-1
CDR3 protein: CASSLRTANTEAFF

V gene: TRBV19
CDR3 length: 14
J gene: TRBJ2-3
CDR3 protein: CASSSWGTTDTQYF

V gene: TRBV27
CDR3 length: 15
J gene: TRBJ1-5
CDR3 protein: CASSLAGFSNQPQHF

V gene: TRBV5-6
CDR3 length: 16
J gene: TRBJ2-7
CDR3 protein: CASRTTSGRSPYEQYF

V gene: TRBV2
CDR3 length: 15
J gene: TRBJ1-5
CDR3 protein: CASRGTGYSNQPQHF

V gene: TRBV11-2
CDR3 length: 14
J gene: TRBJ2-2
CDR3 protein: CASSLLTNTGELFF